Presented here are 6 T cell receptor beta chains from one specimen sequenced in a study of shared clonotypes between healthy human individuals. The data were produced by immunoSEQ multiplex PCR, yet TCRdb's version contains in-frame clones alone and is incomplete. The top ten clones hold about 0.34% of a sample with fewer than 1.6 million clones, around 98.5% of them seen once. The specimen sequenced was naive CD4+ T cells sorted from blood. The subset: CD45RA+ positively selected. The receptors stem from a man aged 25 to 45 in good health.

Regarding this clone: Other DNA sequences in this specimen translate into the identical CDR3. V usage is TRBV2 and J usage is TRBJ2-3; TRBD2 matches at 7 bases. CDR3 length equals 15 residues. Germline V gene lookup returns CDR1 SNHLY and CDR2 FYNNEI. Unmatched junction bases numbered 2, after V lost 2 bases and J lost 0 bases. Written as DNA, the CDR3 is TGTGCCAGCAGTGAATGGCGGGAGAGCACAGATACGCAGTATTTT. Protein sequence: CASSEWRESTDTQYF.

V and J are TRBV9 and TRBJ1-4, with D possibly matching TRBD1 (5 bases). V was pared by 0 bases and J by 11 bases, with 14 bases between. The CDR3 consists of 14 residues. CDR1 and CDR2 (germline): SGDLS, YYNGEE. The CDR3 region is CASSVEVGGAKLFF. CDR3 DNA: TGTGCCAGCAGCGTAGAAGTTGGAGGGGCCAAACTGTTTTTT.

Details on this clone: Other nucleotide sequences in the sample specify the same CDR3. The chain carries TRBV7-2 and TRBJ2-3; D perhaps matches TRBD2 (6 bases). This CDR3 contains 15 residues. The V end was cut by 3 bases, the J end by 0 bases, with 10 bases between. Per the germline V gene, CDR1 is SGHTA and CDR2 is FQGNSA. In nucleotides, the CDR3 is TGTGCCAGCAGCTTGGGGAGGACTAGCACAGATACGCAGTATTTT. Translation gives CASSLGRTSTDTQYF.

V is TRBV29-1 and J is TRBJ2-7, with 9 bases aligning to TRBD2. The CDR3 contains 14 residues. From germline, CDR1 is SQVTM and CDR2 ANQGSEA. J lost 3 bases, V lost 5 bases, and 8 bases had no gene match. CDR3: CSVNLAGRDYEQYF. The CDR3, as DNA: TGCAGCGTTAATCTAGCGGGGAGGGACTACGAGCAGTACTTC.

The genes are TRBV9 and TRBJ2-7; TRBD2 aligns across 11 bases. This CDR3 has 18 residues. Germline trimming cut 0 bases from V and 3 bases from J; bases unmatched to any gene: 11. Germline CDR1 reads SGDLS; CDR2 reads YYNGEE. The CDR3 sequence: CASSVGLAGQPKFYEQYF. The CDR3 DNA reads TGTGCCAGCAGCGTAGGACTAGCGGGACAACCTAAGTTCTACGAGCAGTACTTC.

V usage is TRBV7-6 and J usage is TRBJ2-1; 8 bases fit TRBD1. This CDR3 comprises 17 residues. V was clipped by 2 bases and J by 0 bases; unmatched bases: 6. Germline CDR1 reads SGHVS; CDR2 reads FNYEAQ. This CDR3 reads CASSLLAGTGSYNEQFF. DNA of the CDR3: TGTGCCAGCAGCTTATTGGCGGGGACAGGCTCCTACAATGAGCAGTTCTTC.